These 30 T cell receptor beta chains were sequenced from one sample in a study of T cells after yellow fever vaccination. One entry per CDR3 protein, called by TCRdb with MiXCR from the 5' RACE reads. The sample carries 360,000 or so distinct CDR3 sequences, roughly 10% recorded once. The sample was PBMCs, taken on the day of the first yellow fever vaccination. These receptors were taken from a man younger than 30 who received the YFV17D yellow fever vaccine.

This clonotype was seen many times. The chain is built from TRBV10-2 and TRBJ1-6; 10 nucleotides align to TRBD1. With V trimmed by 6 bases and J by 10 bases, 0 bases remained unmatched. Germline V CDR1 and CDR2: WSHSY, SAAADI. There are 12 residues in the CDR3. CDR3 region: CASRGQGSPLHF. In DNA form, the CDR3 reads TGCGCCAGCAGGGGACAGGGGTCACCCCTCCACTTT.

This clonotype was counted between two and nine times. The gene calls are TRBV12-3 or TRBV12-4 and TRBJ2-2, with D uncertain. The V gene lost 7 bases and the J gene lost 2 bases, with 11 bases spanning the gap. CDR3 length: 14 residues. The CDR3: CASIKQRNTGELFF. The CDR3 DNA is TGTGCCAGCATAAAACAGAGAAACACCGGGGAGCTGTTTTTT.

This clonotype has a handful of counts. The V call is TRBV4-3, the J call TRBJ1-6, with 9 positions matching TRBD1. Germline CDR1 and CDR2: LGHNA and YSLEER. The junction had 6 bases not matched to a gene; V was cut back by 4 bases and J by 8 bases. The CDR3 consists of 15 residues. CDR3 DNA sequence: TGCGCCAGCAGCCGCCGGGACAGGGCGGATTCACCCCTCCACTTT. This sequence encodes CASSRRDRADSPLHF.

This clonotype was seen a few times. The chain combines TRBV3-1 with TRBJ1-1; D not resolved. The CDR3 spans 14 residues. CDR1 and CDR2 (germline): LGHDT, YNNKEL (reference sequence). Trimming cost V 4 bases and J 5 bases, with 14 bases left between them. The CDR3: CASSLGNRWTEAFF. CDR3 bases: TGTGCCAGCAGCCTAGGAAACCGATGGACTGAAGCTTTCTTT.

The V call is TRBV19, the J call TRBJ2-1; 7 bases agree with TRBD1. After removal of 10 bases from V and 7 bases from J, the junction contained 10 bases not matched to a gene. Germline V gene data show CDR1 as LNHDA and CDR2 as SQIVND (reference sequence). The CDR3 runs 13 residues. CDR3 coding DNA: TGTGCCACCTCCGGGACAGCCTGGAATGAGCAGTTCTTC. Translated, it gives CATSGTAWNEQFF.

This clonotype was seen a handful of times. This chain uses TRBV9 with TRBJ2-5, with 7 bases fitting TRBD2. CDR3 length: 17 residues. CDR1 and CDR2 (germline): SGDLS, YYNGEE. V was pared by 0 bases and J by 4 bases, with 12 bases of the junction left unmatched. This CDR3 is CASSVGLGGRVRETQYF. In DNA, the CDR3 is TGTGCCAGCAGCGTAGGACTCGGGGGGAGGGTCCGAGAGACCCAGTACTTC.

Only a few counts were recorded for this clonotype. The chain employs TRBV10-3 and TRBJ2-5; the match to TRBD1 covers 8 bases. Unmatched junction bases numbered 6, after V lost 6 bases and J lost 3 bases. Germline-derived CDR1 and CDR2 are ENHRY and SYGVKD. The CDR3 spans 14 residues. The CDR3 sequence: CAIRTSTGEETQYF. The CDR3 DNA sequence: TGTGCCATCAGGACCTCGACAGGGGAAGAGACCCAGTACTTC.

This clonotype was detected ten times or more. The chain joins TRBV12-3 or TRBV12-4 to TRBJ2-3; D tentatively reads TRBD1 or TRBD2 (5 bases each). The V and J ends lost 2 bases and 4 bases respectively, with 10 bases between them. This CDR3 is 14 amino acids long. The CDR3 bases are TGTGCCAGCAGTTTATCTCGGGGCGCAGATACGCAGTATTTT. This gives the protein CASSLSRGADTQYF.

This CDR3 reads CAISESYNEQFF. The CDR3, as DNA: TGTGCCATCAGTGAGTCTTACAATGAGCAGTTCTTC. The chain uses TRBV10-3 and TRBJ2-1; D not resolved. CDR1 and CDR2 from the germline V gene are ENHRY and SYGVKD. CDR3 length: 12 residues. V was pared by 0 bases and J by 4 bases, with 1 base between.

This clonotype appeared a few times. The chain joins TRBV7-9 to TRBJ1-2; no clear D gene. This CDR3 has 12 amino acids. Germline V CDR1 and CDR2: SEHNR, FQNEAQ (reference sequence). The V gene lost 1 base and the J gene lost 7 bases, with 7 bases spanning the gap. The CDR3 nucleotides are TGTGCCAGCAGCTTAGTGAAAGGTGGCTACACCTTC. As protein: CASSLVKGGYTF.

Many counts were recorded for this clonotype. The chain recombines TRBV12-3 or TRBV12-4 with TRBJ1-2, with 7 positions matching TRBD1. This CDR3 comprises 15 residues. Unmatched junction bases numbered 10, after V lost 6 bases and J lost 3 bases. The CDR3 nucleotides are TGTGCCAGCAGCGACACCGACAGGGCTCACTATGGCTACACCTTC. Its protein product is CASSDTDRAHYGYTF.

The chain employs TRBV4-3 and TRBJ2-7; D unclear. The V gene's germline CDR1 is LGHNA and CDR2 YSLEER. The germline V and J ends were trimmed by 0 bases and 3 bases, with 9 bases remaining between them. The CDR3 has 14 residues. CDR3 sequence (DNA): TGCGCCAGCAGCCAAGAGCGCCAGAACTACGAGCAGTACGTC. Translation: CASSQERQNYEQYV.

J is TRBJ1-1 and V is TRBV12-3 or TRBV12-4; D gene unclear. Trimming left V 6 bases short and J 3 bases short, with 8 bases between. This CDR3 contains 12 residues. CDR3 loop: CASRQTYTEAFF. CDR3 in DNA: TGTGCCAGCAGACAGACCTACACTGAAGCTTTCTTT.

The V gene is TRBV20-1, the J gene TRBJ2-5; unclear D gene. This CDR3 contains 14 residues. The germline gives CDR1 DFQATT, CDR2 SNEGSKA (reference sequence). V gave up 0 bases and J gave up 4 bases, with 12 bases separating them. CDR3 amino acids: CSARDPSRGETQYF. CDR3 DNA sequence: TGCAGTGCTAGAGATCCGAGCCGCGGAGAGACCCAGTACTTC.

This clonotype has a count of ten or more. The chain carries TRBV3-1 and TRBJ2-4; tentatively, D is TRBD2 (6 bases). This CDR3 comprises 15 residues. V was cut by 1 base and J by 4 bases, with 11 bases left in between. CDR1 and CDR2 (germline): LGHDT, YNNKEL (reference sequence). DNA of the CDR3: TGTGCCAGCAGCCAAGTGTCCGCGGGGAAAAACATTCAGTACTTC. Amino acids: CASSQVSAGKNIQYF.

This clonotype was seen ten or more times. V and J are TRBV3-1 and TRBJ1-3, with D uncertain. Germline CDR1 is LGHDT and CDR2 is YNNKEL (reference sequence). The V end lost 1 base, the J end lost 4 bases, and 8 bases lay between the germline ends. The CDR3 loop spans 14 amino acids. The CDR3 loop reads CASSQGPWGNTIYF. CDR3 bases: TGTGCCAGCAGCCAAGGCCCGTGGGGAAACACCATATATTTT.

This clonotype was detected many times. This chain uses TRBV3-1 with TRBJ2-1; TRBD2 matches 9 bases. CDR1 LGHDT and CDR2 YNNKEL come from the germline V gene (reference sequence). Unmatched junction bases numbered 5, after V lost 3 bases and J lost 2 bases. This CDR3 has 16 amino acids. DNA for the CDR3: TGTGCCAGCAGCCAGCGGGGGGGCCCCACCTACAATGAGCAGTTCTTC. Translated, it gives CASSQRGGPTYNEQFF.

This clonotype has ten or more counts. The rearrangement links TRBV7-9 to TRBJ2-7; TRBD1 matches at 9 bases. The V and J ends lost 4 bases and 6 bases, in that order; junction bases with no gene match: 1. The CDR3 runs to 12 residues. Germline V gene lookup returns CDR1 SEHNR and CDR2 FQNEAQ (reference sequence). The CDR3 nucleotides read TGTGCCAGCAGCTGGACAGGGGTCGAGCAGTACTTC. Encoded protein: CASSWTGVEQYF.

This clonotype was counted ten times or more. This rearrangement joins TRBV19 to TRBJ1-5; D gene unclear. The V gene's germline CDR1 is LNHDA and CDR2 SQIVND (reference sequence). V was clipped by 2 bases and J by 0 bases, with 5 bases between them. This CDR3 has 14 residues. Here the CDR3 reads CASSIQISNQPQHF. Here the CDR3 DNA reads TGTGCCAGTAGTATACAGATTAGCAATCAGCCCCAGCATTTT.

The chain is built from TRBV3-1 and TRBJ2-5; 14 nucleotides agree with TRBD2. The CDR3 has 19 residues. The germline V gene has CDR1 LGHDT and CDR2 YNNKEL (reference sequence). V trimming: 4 bases; J trimming: 3 bases; junction bases outside the gene matches: 13. In DNA, the CDR3 is TGTGCCAGCAGCCCTAGACTAGCGGGGGGGCGATGGGTTAAAGAGACCCAGTACTTC. Protein: CASSPRLAGGRWVKETQYF.

This clonotype has a handful of counts. The chain has TRBV20-1 and TRBJ2-3; D is unclear. Germline V CDR1 and CDR2: DFQATT, SNEGSKA (reference sequence). V lost 5 bases and J lost 2, with 5 bases in between. The CDR3 length is 11 residues. The CDR3 spells CSAPTTDTQYF. CDR3 nucleotides: TGCAGTGCTCCGACCACAGATACGCAGTATTTT.

The chain joins TRBV29-1 to TRBJ2-5; possibly TRBD1 for D (5 bases). Trimming removed 3 bases from V and 2 bases from J, with 10 bases in between. Looked up from germline, CDR1 is SQVTM and CDR2 is ANQGSEA. The CDR3 covers 13 residues. DNA for the CDR3: TGCAGCGTTGATTTGACAGTTCAAGAGACCCAGTACTTC. The encoded protein is CSVDLTVQETQYF. Combining the CDR3 with reference TRBV29-1 and TRBJ2-5 gives the whole variable domain SAVISQKPSRDICQRGTSLTIQCQVDSQVTMMFWYRQQPGQSLTLIATANQGSEATYESGFVIDKFPISRPNLTFSTLTVSNMSPEDSSIYLCSVDLTVQETQYFGPGTRLLVL.

The V gene is TRBV5-5, the J gene TRBJ1-5; D perhaps matches TRBD1 (5 bases). With 3 bases removed from V and 0 bases from J, the gap between germline ends came to 16 bases. The CDR3 has 17 residues. CDR1 SGHKS and CDR2 YYEKEE come from the germline V gene (reference sequence). The CDR3 reads CASSSAGPGYSNQPQHF. The DNA for the CDR3 is TGTGCCAGCAGCTCGGCAGGGCCAGGATATAGCAATCAGCCCCAGCATTTT. The full variable domain, in which reference TRBV5-5 and TRBJ1-5 provide the parts outside the CDR3, is DAGVTQSPTHLIKTRGQQVTLRCSPISGHKSVSWYQQVLGQGPQFIFQYYEKEERGRGNFPDRFSARQFPNYSSELNVNALLLGDSALYLCASSSAGPGYSNQPQHFGDGTRLSIL.

The rearrangement links TRBV10-3 to TRBJ1-1; TRBD1 matches at 10 bases. This CDR3 comprises 13 residues. Trimming removed 9 bases from V and 5 bases from J; junction bases left unmatched: 6. The germline gives CDR1 ENHRY, CDR2 SYGVKD. This CDR3 is CAMGQGSRTEAFF. CDR3 DNA: TGTGCCATGGGACAGGGGAGTCGTACTGAAGCTTTCTTT.

This clonotype occurred a few times. The chain joins TRBV6-1 to TRBJ1-6; D might be TRBD1 (5 bases). Germline V lookup: CDR1 MNHNS, CDR2 SASEGT. V was pared by 5 bases and J by 8 bases, with 13 bases between. This CDR3 has 14 amino acids. For the CDR3, the DNA is TGTGCCAGCAGTCGAGTCCCGGGGGATTCACCCCTCCACTTT. This encodes CASSRVPGDSPLHF.

This clonotype turned up a few times. The chain is built from TRBV10-3 and TRBJ2-1; no reliable D call. The V and J ends lost 8 bases and 2 bases respectively, with 10 bases between them. This CDR3 has 13 amino acids. Germline CDR1 is ENHRY and CDR2 is SYGVKD. Here the CDR3 DNA reads TGTGCCATCCGTTTGGAAGCCTACAATGAGCAGTTCTTC. Residues: CAIRLEAYNEQFF.

The table lists this clonotype with a few counts. This rearrangement joins TRBV25-1 to TRBJ1-5, with no clear D. Trimming shortened V by 6 bases and J by 3 bases, and 12 bases separated the two germline ends. CDR1 and CDR2 from the germline V gene are MGHDK and SYGVNS. The CDR3 length is 14 residues. CDR3 loop: CASSESVLNQPQHF. The CDR3 bases are TGTGCCAGCAGCGAGAGTGTCCTCAATCAGCCCCAGCATTTT. The entire variable domain, with the rest obtained from reference TRBV25-1 and TRBJ1-5, is as follows: EADIYQTPRYLVIGTGKKITLECSQTMGHDKMYWYQQDPGMELHLIHYSYGVNSTEKGDLSSESTVSRIRTEHFPLTLESARPSHTSQYLCASSESVLNQPQHFGDGTRLSIL.

The rearrangement joins TRBV20-1 to TRBJ1-4, with D possibly being TRBD1 (5 bases). CDR1 is DFQATT, CDR2 SNEGSKA, per germline (reference sequence). The CDR3 length is 14 residues. V shed 6 bases and J shed 3 bases, with 14 bases lying between them. CDR3 nucleotide sequence: TGCAGTGCAGACCTTGGGGGGTCTAATGAAAAACTGTTTTTT. It translates to CSADLGGSNEKLFF.

This clonotype was picked up a small number of times. This chain links TRBV6-1 with TRBJ2-3; 12 bases fit TRBD2. The V segment lost 6 bases and the J segment 1 base; nucleotides outside the gene matches: 5. CDR3 size: 16 residues. The V gene's germline CDR1 is MNHNS and CDR2 SASEGT. Here the CDR3 reads CASRRLAGARTDTQYF. CDR3 in DNA: TGTGCCAGCAGAAGACTAGCGGGGGCCCGCACAGATACGCAGTATTTT.

This clonotype was observed at least ten times. The rearrangement links TRBV7-2 to TRBJ2-5; the D is unclear. CDR1 is SGHTA, CDR2 FQGNSA, per germline. The CDR3 totals 16 residues. V shed 5 bases and J shed 1 base, with 17 bases lying between them. The DNA for the CDR3 is TGTGCCAGCAGCCCTCCAACTACCCCGGGCCAAGAGACCCAGTACTTC. This translates into CASSPPTTPGQETQYF. Combining the CDR3 with reference TRBV7-2 and TRBJ2-5 gives the whole variable domain GAGVSQSPSNKVTEKGKDVELRCDPISGHTALYWYRQSLGQGLEFLIYFQGNSAPDKSGLPSDRFSAERTGGSVSTLTIQRTQQEDSAVYLCASSPPTTPGQETQYFGPGTRLLVL.